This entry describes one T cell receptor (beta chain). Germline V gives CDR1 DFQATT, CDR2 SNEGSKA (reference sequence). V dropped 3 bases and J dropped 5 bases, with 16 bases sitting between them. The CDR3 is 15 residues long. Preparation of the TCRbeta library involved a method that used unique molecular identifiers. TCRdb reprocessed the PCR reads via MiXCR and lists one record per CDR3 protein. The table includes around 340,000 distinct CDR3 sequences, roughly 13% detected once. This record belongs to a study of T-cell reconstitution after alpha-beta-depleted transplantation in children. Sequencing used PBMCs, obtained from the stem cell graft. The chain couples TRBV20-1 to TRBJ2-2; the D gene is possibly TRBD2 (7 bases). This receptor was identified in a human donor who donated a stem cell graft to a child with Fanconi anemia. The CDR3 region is CSASGGGPQTGELFF. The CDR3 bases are TGCAGTGCTAGTGGCGGGGGCCCCCAAACCGGGGAGCTGTTTTTT.